A selection of T cell receptor beta chains follows, all from one sample in a study of cytomegalovirus exposure and HLA in healthy donors. This table comes from immunoSEQ multiplex PCR, and its TCRdb copy is limited to in-frame clones, with some not included. The profile shows hundreds of thousands of clones, around four fifths of them singletons. Sequencing was carried out using PBMCs. These receptors were collected from a boy between 2 and 10 years old in good health and CMV-seronegative. Each CDR3 is given with its conserved first and last residue. D genes are given only for firm matches. The size field is filled for only some rows; it gives once, few, many or a size class.

V	D	J	size	CDR3	DNA
TRBV15	.	TRBJ2-2	.	CATSQGTYTGELFF	TGTGCCACCAGTCAGGGGACGTACACCGGGGAGCTGTTTTTT
TRBV4-1	TRBD2	TRBJ2-1	.	CASSQVRTSGRLANEQFF	TGCGCCAGCAGCCAAGTAAGAACTAGCGGGAGACTAGCCAATGAGCAGTTCTTC
TRBV30	TRBD2	TRBJ2-7	.	CALERIRGVQYF	TGTGCCCTGGAGCGTATACGGGGGGTGCAGTACTTC
TRBV27	TRBD1	TRBJ1-1	.	CASSLFGTGGTEAFF	TGTGCCAGCAGTTTATTCGGGACAGGGGGCACTGAAGCTTTCTTT
TRBV29-1	TRBD2	TRBJ2-3	.	CSHQRGSPDTDTQYF	TGCAGCCATCAGCGGGGGAGCCCGGACACAGATACGCAGTATTTT
TRBV11-2	TRBD2	TRBJ2-1	.	CASSSSGVANEQFF	TGTGCCAGCAGCTCTAGCGGGGTCGCCAATGAGCAGTTCTTC
TRBV10-1	.	TRBJ1-1	.	CASSQGLRNTEAFF	TGCGCCAGCAGCCAGGGACTCCGGAACACTGAAGCTTTCTTT
TRBV6-5	TRBD1	TRBJ1-2	.	CASRLAQGAYYGYTF	TGTGCCAGCAGGTTGGCACAGGGGGCCTACTATGGCTACACCTTC
TRBV9	TRBD1	TRBJ2-2	.	CASSGGQGASGELFF	TGTGCCAGCAGCGGCGGACAGGGGGCATCCGGGGAGCTGTTTTTT
TRBV5-1	.	TRBJ2-7	.	CASSLLTRSYEQYF	TGCGCCAGCAGCTTACTGACTCGCTCCTACGAGCAGTACTTC
TRBV12-5	.	TRBJ2-5	.	CASDTTGRETQYF	TGTGCTAGTGATACCACAGGAAGGGAGACCCAGTACTTC
TRBV4-2	TRBD1	TRBJ2-7	few	CASSPGTGLYEQYF	TGTGCCAGCAGCCCCGGGACAGGACTATACGAGCAGTACTTC
TRBV5-1	TRBD1	TRBJ1-1	.	CASSSRQGADTEAFF	TGCGCCAGCAGCTCTAGACAGGGGGCCGACACTGAAGCTTTCTTT
TRBV9	TRBD2	TRBJ2-7	.	CASSLTSVMNEQYF	TGTGCCAGCAGCCTCACTAGCGTCATGAACGAGCAGTACTTC
TRBV27	.	TRBJ2-2	.	CASGKEFGELFF	TGTGCCAGCGGAAAGGAGTTCGGGGAGCTGTTTTTT
TRBV5-1	.	TRBJ2-1	.	CASISGDRNYNEQFF	TGCGCCAGCATCTCCGGCGACAGAAATTACAATGAGCAGTTCTTC
TRBV6-1	.	TRBJ2-5	.	CASASTGRGAWTQYF	TGTGCCAGCGCTAGTACAGGGCGAGGGGCTTGGACCCAGTACTTC
TRBV2	TRBD1	TRBJ1-1	few	CASRTGSSEAFF	TGTGCCAGCCGGACAGGGTCCTCCGAAGCTTTCTTT
TRBV9	.	TRBJ1-5	.	CASSPGGEIHSNQPQHF	TGTGCCAGCAGCCCCGGCGGAGAAATCCATAGCAATCAGCCCCAGCATTTT
TRBV2	TRBD1	TRBJ2-7	.	CASALTGGAYEQYF	TGTGCCAGCGCCCTGACAGGGGGGGCCTACGAGCAGTACTTC
TRBV10-1	TRBD2	TRBJ2-2	once	CASSESGSGERTGELFF	TGCGCCAGCAGTGAGTCGGGTAGCGGGGAGCGAACCGGGGAGCTGTTTTTT
TRBV30	TRBD1	TRBJ1-2	.	CAWSPTHRGVNYGYTF	TGTGCCTGGAGCCCAACCCACAGGGGGGTTAACTATGGCTACACCTTC
TRBV6-5	TRBD1	TRBJ1-4	.	CASSYTQGTGRKLFF	TGTGCCAGCAGTTATACCCAGGGGACAGGGAGAAAACTGTTTTTT
TRBV30	.	TRBJ2-3	.	CAWRADYGVRTDTQYF	TGTGCCTGGAGGGCTGACTATGGCGTCCGCACAGATACGCAGTATTTT
TRBV15	TRBD2	TRBJ2-1	.	CATSRGAGGHIEQFF	TGTGCCACCAGCAGAGGAGCGGGAGGTCATATTGAGCAGTTCTTC
TRBV6-5	TRBD2	TRBJ2-7	.	CASRIGTSGNEQYF	TGTGCCAGCAGAATCGGGACTAGCGGGAACGAGCAGTACTTC
TRBV19	TRBD2	TRBJ2-7	.	CASSISTSGSYEQYF	TGTGCCAGTAGTATATCGACTAGCGGGAGCTACGAGCAGTACTTC
TRBV29-1	.	TRBJ1-1	.	CSVAKRGSNTEAFF	TGCAGCGTTGCAAAAAGGGGAAGCAACACTGAAGCTTTCTTT
TRBV2	.	TRBJ2-1	.	CASPADLSNEQFF	TGTGCCAGCCCAGCGGACCTCTCAAATGAGCAGTTCTTC
TRBV10-3	.	TRBJ1-3	.	CAISESRGDTIYF	TGTGCCATCAGTGAGTCGCGGGGGGACACCATATATTTT
TRBV13	TRBD2	TRBJ2-7	.	CASSLPTSGDYEQYF	TGTGCCAGCAGCTTACCCACTAGCGGGGACTACGAGCAGTACTTC
TRBV6-6	TRBD1	TRBJ1-2	.	CASIPRGQGFDGYTF	TGTGCCAGCATCCCAAGGGGACAGGGGTTCGATGGCTACACCTTC
TRBV29-1	.	TRBJ2-5	.	CSVDLRETQYF	TGCAGCGTTGACCTCAGGGAGACCCAGTACTTC
TRBV9	.	TRBJ2-2	.	CASSVDSGELFF	TGTGCCAGCAGCGTAGACAGCGGGGAGCTGTTTTTT